What follows are 9 T cell receptor beta chains derived from one specimen sequenced in a study of blood T cell repertoires in COVID-19. TCRdb's copy holds only in-frame clones and misses some; the assay was immunoSEQ multiplex PCR. The sample lists more than 85,000 clones, more than 70% occurring once. Specimen: peripheral blood. These receptors originate from a woman aged 45-59 years with acute or convalescent COVID-19.

This chain links TRBV11-2 with TRBJ2-1; the D is unclear. CDR1 is SGHAT and CDR2 is FQNNGV in the germline V gene. This CDR3 comprises 15 residues. The V end lost 0 bases, the J end lost 0 bases, and 6 bases lay between the germline ends. The DNA of the CDR3 is TGTGCCAGCAGCTTAGAGGAGAGCTCCTACAATGAGCAGTTCTTC. Translating it yields CASSLEESSYNEQFF.

The genes are TRBV28 and TRBJ2-6; TRBD1 aligns across 7 bases. This CDR3 contains 16 residues. V trimming: 6 bases; J trimming: 3 bases; junction bases outside the gene matches: 8. Germline CDR1 and CDR2: MDHEN and SYDVKM. CDR3 coding DNA: TGTGCCAGCAGCTATATTCCAGGGGGTGGGGCCAACGTCCTGACTTTC. This encodes CASSYIPGGGANVLTF.

This chain links TRBV2 with TRBJ1-1; 9 bases line up with TRBD1. V lost 5 bases and J lost 5; bases outside the gene matches: 6. Germline-derived CDR1 and CDR2 are SNHLY and FYNNEI. The CDR3 spans 14 residues. This CDR3 is CASSSGTGRTEAFF. The CDR3 nucleotides read TGTGCCAGCAGTTCCGGGACAGGGAGGACTGAAGCTTTCTTT.

J is TRBJ2-5 and V is TRBV19; TRBD2 might be the D (5 bases). In germline, CDR1 is LNHDA, CDR2 SQIVND (reference sequence). V was clipped by 3 bases and J by 3 bases, with 17 bases between them. CDR3 size: 16 residues. CDR3 DNA sequence: TGTGCCAGTAGTATTGTCAGCGGCCCCTCTAAAGAGACCCAGTACTTC. This gives the protein CASSIVSGPSKETQYF.

The gene calls are TRBV5-1 and TRBJ1-1; 7 nucleotides line up with TRBD1. This CDR3 comprises 15 residues. The V and J ends lost 4 bases and 1 base, in that order; junction bases with no gene match: 7. Per germline, CDR1 SGHRS and CDR2 YFSETQ. The CDR3 is CASSQRTGPNTEAFF. The CDR3 region has the DNA TGCGCCAGCAGCCAGAGGACAGGTCCGAACACTGAAGCTTTCTTT.

V gene TRBV4-1 combines with J gene TRBJ2-1, with 9 bases that match TRBD1. Germline trimming cut 5 bases from V and 7 bases from J; bases unmatched to any gene: 6. Germline V gene data show CDR1 as MGHRA and CDR2 as YSYEKL. The CDR3 runs to 14 residues. CDR3 amino acids: CASSEGQGRNEQFF. The CDR3 nucleotides are TGCGCCAGCAGCGAGGGACAGGGCAGGAATGAGCAGTTCTTC.

The count of this clone is one. The chain carries TRBV28 and TRBJ2-1; 11 bases map to TRBD2. This CDR3 has 16 amino acids. The V gene end was trimmed by 5 bases and the J gene end by 8 bases; junction bases not matched to a gene: 11. Germline values: CDR1 MDHEN, CDR2 SYDVKM. The CDR3 reads CASSPYLAGGEDEQFF. The CDR3 DNA reads TGTGCCAGCAGTCCTTACCTAGCGGGAGGAGAAGATGAGCAGTTCTTC.

Only one count was recorded for this clone. The chain has TRBV15 and TRBJ2-3, with 8 bases that match TRBD1. Germline loops: CDR1 LNHNV, CDR2 YYDKDF (reference sequence). The CDR3 extends over 19 amino acids. Trimming took 0 bases from V and 3 from J; bases not matched to a gene: 14. In DNA, the CDR3 is TGTGCCACCAGCAGAGATCCGAGGGGTGGACAGGGTCCAACAGATACGCAGTATTTT. It translates to CATSRDPRGGQGPTDTQYF.

The chain joins TRBV12-2 to TRBJ2-1; the table gives TRBD2 as D, unverified against the DNA. TRBV12-2 is an annotated pseudogene. CDR3 length: 17 amino acids. The CDR3 DNA is TGTGCAAGTCGCTTAGCGTGGCGAGCGGAGGGCTACAATGAGCAGTTCTTC. Amino acid sequence: CASRLAWRAEGYNEQFF.